A single sample is the source of the 3 T cell receptor beta chains below, sequenced in a study of Ad26.COV2.S vaccination and SARS-CoV-2 variants. The treatment here: roughly 19 received Ad26.COV2.S at low or high dose, single or two shots; 5 received placebo; per-sample allocation not given. Samples were taken on day 63 after the first vaccine or placebo injection. Measured with immunoSEQ multiplex PCR; TCRdb has only the in-frame clones, and not every one. The sample records over 350,000 clones, roughly nine tenths being singletons. Material: peripheral blood, obtained in a trial of Ad26.COV2.S vaccine versus placebo. The receptor source for this set is a person between 18 and 59 years old who received the Ad26.COV2.S COVID-19 vaccine or a placebo.

J is TRBJ2-2 and V is TRBV3-1 (or the pseudogene TRBV3-2), with 11 bases identical to TRBD2. Germline loops: CDR1 LGHDT, CDR2 YNNKEL (reference sequence). CDR3 size: 18 residues. The junction had 5 bases not matched to a gene; V was cut back by 0 bases and J by 2 bases. The CDR3 DNA reads as TGTGCCAGCAGCCAAGATACTAGCGGGGGTCCCAACACCGGGGAGCTGTTTTTT. Encoded protein: CASSQDTSGGPNTGELFF.

The chain joins TRBV3-1 (or the pseudogene TRBV3-2) to TRBJ2-7; D unresolved. In germline, CDR1 is LGHDT, CDR2 YNNKEL (reference sequence). The V and J ends lost 1 base and 6 bases respectively, with 10 bases between them. The CDR3 has 13 amino acids. This CDR3 is CASSQGVGGEQYF. CDR3 DNA sequence: TGTGCCAGCAGCCAAGGGGTCGGCGGCGAGCAGTACTTC.

V usage is TRBV18 and J usage is TRBJ2-7, with TRBD1 matching over 7 bases. Germline assignment: CDR1 KGHSH and CDR2 LQKENI. The CDR3 spans 15 residues. V shed 3 bases, J shed 0 bases, and the junction held 5 bases outside the gene matches. The CDR3 here is CASSPGTEFSYEQYF. The DNA of the CDR3 is TGTGCCAGCTCACCCGGGACAGAATTCTCCTACGAGCAGTACTTC.